This T cell receptor beta chain came from a study of T cell changes during pregnancy in multiple sclerosis. Repertoires were generated with immunoSEQ multiplex PCR, while TCRdb's copy carries only in-frame clones and drops some. The sample carries 55,000 to 85,000 clones, around 90% recorded once. From germline, CDR1 is SGDLS and CDR2 YYNGEE. The CDR3 has 16 residues. Deletions cut 0 bases from V and 2 bases from J, with 11 bases between. This TCR was recovered from a female donor with multiple sclerosis, enrolled in a pregnancy study. The J gene is TRBJ2-2, the V gene TRBV9; D might be TRBD2 (6 bases). The sequenced sample was CD4+ T cells from peripheral blood mononuclear cells, obtained after pregnancy. CDR3 nucleotide sequence: TGTGCCAGCAGCGTAGCTACTAGCCTCAACACCGGGGAGCTGTTTTTT. This codes for CASSVATSLNTGELFF.